The text below deals with one T cell receptor beta chain. As yet, its antigen is unknown. This sample is part of a study of T cell responses to AZD1222 COVID-19 vaccine. Notes on the study in general: Among spike-specific TCRs, nearly half reportedly target unmutated variant regions. Donors, mostly white British, included more females; clonal diversity was possibly underestimated. Just a handful of AZD1222 recipients were seropositive at baseline.

Second doses were pooled across both intervals (about 4 or about 12 weeks). Sequencing used immunoSEQ multiplex PCR; TCRdb keeps in-frame clones, though not all of them. This sample carries some 130,000 clones, roughly 88% of them seen once, and the ten largest clones take around 0.99%. Looked up from germline, CDR1 is MNHNS and CDR2 is SASEGT. The CDR3 spans 15 residues. V gave up 2 bases and J gave up 3 bases; unmatched junction bases: 1. Here the sequenced sample was peripheral blood, taken 28 days after the second AZD1222 dose. This chain joins TRBV6-1 and TRBJ2-1, with TRBD2 matching 10 bases. The TCR was taken from an adult who received the AZD1222 COVID-19 vaccine. The CDR3 loop reads CASSELAGVYNEQFF. Written as DNA, the CDR3 is TGTGCCAGCAGTGAACTAGCGGGAGTCTACAATGAGCAGTTCTTC.